This T cell receptor (beta chain) appears in the sequencing data of a study of beta chain features in type 1 diabetes. Over 95% purity was reached by all sorted populations. Expressed TCRB transcripts were sequenced because the isolated RNA had all been reverse transcribed beforehand. Using immunoSEQ multiplex PCR, the repertoire was profiled, and TCRdb retains in-frame clones only, with some absent. The sample has roughly 350,000 clones; over 8.5% are singletons. CDR1 is SGHDN and CDR2 is FVKESK in the germline V gene. The junction had 4 bases not matched to a gene; V was cut back by 4 bases and J by 3 bases. The CDR3 runs to 15 residues. General study findings and limits: In every one of the four CD4+ subsets, TCRB CDR3s were moderately but significantly shorter in Type 1 diabetes patients. Naive, central memory and regulatory TCRB repertoires appeared more similar among patients than healthy donors.

This clone showed up many times. Its matching antigen is unknown. The source of this sequence is a young man with type 1 diabetes. The material sequenced was central memory CD4+ T cells from blood. The V and J genes are TRBV14 and TRBJ2-1; 9 nucleotides align to TRBD2. The CDR3 loop reads CASSLGTSLYNEQFF. The CDR3 region has the DNA TGTGCCAGCAGCCTCGGGACTAGCCTCTACAATGAGCAGTTCTTC.